This T cell receptor beta chain appears in the sequencing data of a study of cytomegalovirus exposure and HLA in healthy donors. Notes on the study in general: With later analysis, a missense DCLRE1C variant became linked to TCR beta V- and J-gene trimming. According to a later analysis, most TCR beta chains associated with CMV appeared HLA-restricted.

The PCR was carried out with 60 Vbeta primers and 13 Jbeta primers. The data were produced by immunoSEQ multiplex PCR, yet TCRdb's version contains in-frame clones alone and is incomplete. This table has around 130,000 clones, about 80% appearing once. The V end lost 8 bases, the J end lost 0 bases, and 14 bases lay between the germline ends. Germline V gives CDR1 MNHEY, CDR2 SVGAGI. There are 14 residues in the CDR3. While unrecorded immune exposures were likely, the donors were nominally healthy when sampled. With regard to this clone: Its antigen is not identified.

The sample comprised PBMCs. The chain combines TRBV6-5 with TRBJ2-7, with D possibly matching TRBD1 (5 bases). This TCR was recovered from a woman between 40 and 55 years old in good health and CMV-seronegative. Written as DNA, the CDR3 is TGTGCCAGCGTAGATCGGCAGGGCTCCTACGAGCAGTACTTC. Translating it yields CASVDRQGSYEQYF.